This TCR beta chain was captured by sequencing in a study of regulatory T cells in long-lasting Graves disease. HTBI primers from iRepertoire and Arm-PCR of CDR3 regions yielded the TCR beta libraries. MiXCR, run by TCRdb on the multiplex PCR reads, gives a single entry per CDR3 protein. This table has 580,000 or so distinct CDR3 sequences, 15% to 20% appearing once. With 11 bases clipped from V and 6 bases from J, the junction kept 7 bases outside the gene matches. This CDR3 has 12 residues. Germline CDR1 and CDR2: ENHRY and SYGVKD. Time point here: newly diagnosed GD, antithyroid drugs for less than 3 months. Preparation of the TCR library used RNA extracted from PBMCs. These data were also reused for a study on T cells in Graves' hyperthyroidism and ophthalmopathy.

The TCR was taken from a man younger than 35 with Graves disease. Source: peripheral blood mononuclear cells (PBMCs), taken at new diagnosis, from a patient treated with antithyroid drugs. V and J are TRBV10-3 and TRBJ1-1; 9 bases line up with TRBD1. For the CDR3, the DNA is TGTGCCGTACGACAGGGGGACGCTGAAGCTTTCTTT. Amino acids: CAVRQGDAEAFF.